This TCR beta chain was identified in a study of a mutant IDH1 vaccine in newly diagnosed glioma. Study in general: Receipt of radiotherapy, temozolomide, or both preceded the study, and most received both.

This CDR3 region has 14 residues. Per the germline V gene, CDR1 is SGDLS and CDR2 is YYNGEE. The study's findings and limits: Pseudoprogression appears to have had no connection to changes in top peripheral T cell clonotypes.

Time point described: week 5, during vaccination. The investigators gave 300 ug of mutant IDH1 20-mer peptide in each vaccine dose, together with topical imiquimod. Concerning this clone itself: The antigen is not known.

Sequencing was performed with immunoSEQ multiplex PCR; in TCRdb, only in-frame clones are kept and a portion is missing. This repertoire shows roughly 54,000 clones, around 81% found once; its top ten account for 3% to 4%. Sequences were derived from PBMCs, sampled from a glioma patient whose treatment included an IDH1 peptide vaccine. This sequence originates from a man younger than 40 with glioma. This chain uses TRBV9 with TRBJ2-5; D call uncertain. The J call may be in error: the DNA end matches TRBJ2-7 better. The CDR3 spells CASSVDHSPYEQYF. CDR3 coding DNA: TGTGCCAGCAGCGTAGATCACAGCCCCTACGAGCAGTACTTC.